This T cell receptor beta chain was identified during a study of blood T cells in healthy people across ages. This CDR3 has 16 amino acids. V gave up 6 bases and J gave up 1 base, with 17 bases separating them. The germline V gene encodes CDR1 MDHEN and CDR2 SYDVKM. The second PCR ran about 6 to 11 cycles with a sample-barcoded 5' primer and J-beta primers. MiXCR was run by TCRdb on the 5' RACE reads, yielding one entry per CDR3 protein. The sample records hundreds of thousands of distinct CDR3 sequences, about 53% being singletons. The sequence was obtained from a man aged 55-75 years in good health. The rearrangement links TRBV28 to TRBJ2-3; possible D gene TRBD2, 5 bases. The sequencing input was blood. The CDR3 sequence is CASRSSFGRGTDTQYF. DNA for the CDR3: TGTGCCAGCAGGTCCTCCTTCGGGCGGGGCACAGATACGCAGTATTTT.